This T cell receptor beta chain came from a study of sequential checkpoint blockade in melanoma. Study in general: Both treatment sequences were followed by maintenance nivolumab.

Specified treatment: randomized to nivolumab then ipilimumab (arm A) or the reverse (arm B). None of the patients previously received DNA-damaging chemotherapy. PBMC sorting kept live CD3+CD8+ cells without CD19 or CD56. V was cut by 3 bases and J by 4 bases, with 17 bases left in between. CDR1 and CDR2 from the germline V gene are SGDLS and YYNGEE. This CDR3 region has 15 residues. Using immunoSEQ multiplex PCR, the repertoire was profiled, and TCRdb retains in-frame clones only, with some absent. The sample lists fewer than 13,000 clones, less than 80% occurring once. The V call is TRBV9, the J call TRBJ2-7, with a possible D match to TRBD2 (7 bases). The TCR was taken from a human donor with melanoma. The input for sequencing was CD8+ T cells sorted from blood (inferred from file names), taken from a patient given nivolumab and ipilimumab in sequence. In nucleotides, the CDR3 is TGTGCCAGCAGCGGTTCGGAACAGGGAGGGTACGAGCAGTACTTC. The encoded protein is CASSGSEQGGYEQYF.